This entry lists 23 T cell receptor beta chains sequenced from one sample in a study of brain metastases from non-small cell lung cancer. The data were produced by immunoSEQ multiplex PCR, yet TCRdb's version contains in-frame clones alone and is incomplete. The sample lists some 1,400 clones, roughly 80% occurring once. The sequencing input was tumor-adjacent normal tissue. The origin of the receptors is a donor at least 40 years old with non-small cell lung cancer.

This rearrangement joins TRBV19 to TRBJ2-1, with a weak D call TRBD2 (6 bases). V lost 2 bases, J lost 3 bases, and 11 bases lay in between. Germline CDR1 reads LNHDA; CDR2 reads SQIVND (reference sequence). The CDR3 spans 15 residues. The CDR3 is CASSILPGDYNEQFF. Written as DNA, the CDR3 is TGTGCCAGTAGTATACTGCCGGGAGACTACAATGAGCAGTTCTTC.

This sequence joins TRBV6-5 and TRBJ2-3, with 8 bases that match TRBD2. The CDR3 is 14 residues long. Germline V gene sequence: CDR1 MNHEY, CDR2 SVGAGI. The V segment lost 10 bases and the J segment 4 bases; nucleotides outside the gene matches: 10. The CDR3 sequence: CATDFSGIADTQYF. The CDR3 nucleotides are TGTGCCACTGACTTTAGCGGGATTGCAGATACGCAGTATTTT.

For this clone: Germline and junction disagree at one end, which may indicate a read error. V usage is TRBV6-6 and J usage is TRBJ1-5; D may be TRBD1 (6 bases). Germline V gene data show CDR1 as MNHNY and CDR2 as SVGAGI (reference sequence). CDR3 size: 14 residues. The CDR3 reads CVSSYVQGKQPQHF. The DNA for the CDR3 is TGTGTCAGCAGTTACGTGCAGGGGAAACAGCCCCAGCATTTT.

As concerns this clone: At one of its ends the junction is not consistent with the germline gene, which may arise from a read error. Additional DNA sequences in this sample encode the identical CDR3. V usage is TRBV7-2 and J usage is TRBJ2-4, with D possibly being TRBD1 (6 bases). CDR3 length equals 19 residues. Germline values: CDR1 SGHTA, CDR2 FQGNSA. The CDR3 region is CASSLARTAFTMSGNIQYF. In nucleotides, the CDR3 is TGTGCCAGCAGCTTAGCACGGACAGCCTTCACCATGTCCGGCAACATTCAGTATTTC.

A single count supports this clone. The V gene is TRBV4-2, the J gene TRBJ2-3; 9 bases match TRBD2. The CDR3 spans 17 residues. Germline loops: CDR1 LGHNA, CDR2 YNFKEQ. V was pared by 0 bases and J by 6 bases, with 10 bases of the junction left unmatched. CDR3: CASSQDGAGGPGDTQYF. The CDR3, as DNA: TGTGCCAGCAGCCAAGATGGGGCGGGAGGGCCGGGGGATACGCAGTATTTT.

This clone is a singleton in its sample. The gene calls are TRBV19 and TRBJ1-1; TRBD1 might be the D (5 bases). The CDR3 consists of 15 residues. CDR1 and CDR2 from the germline V gene are LNHDA and SQIVND (reference sequence). V lost 6 bases and J lost 1, with 15 bases in between. CDR3: CASRRQIRGNTEAFF. For the CDR3, the DNA is TGTGCCAGTAGGCGACAGATTCGAGGGAACACTGAAGCTTTCTTT.

V usage is TRBV6-5 and J usage is TRBJ1-5, with D unclear. Germline CDR1 and CDR2: MNHEY and SVGAGI. Trimming removed 2 bases from V and 5 bases from J, with 7 bases in between. CDR3 size: 13 residues. Here the CDR3 DNA reads TGTGCCAGCAGTTACCTGGCAGATCAGCCCCAGCATTTT. It translates to CASSYLADQPQHF.

Comments on this clone: Given a much more abundant clone one base away, this may be a read error. The V and J genes are TRBV7-2 and TRBJ2-3; 8 bases fit TRBD2. The CDR3 consists of 16 residues. J gave up 2 bases and V 4 bases, and 8 bases lay outside the gene matches. The germline V gene encodes CDR1 SGHTA and CDR2 FQGNSA. The CDR3 nucleotides are TGTGCCAGCAGCTGGCTGAGCGGGAGTCACACAGATACGCAGTATTTT. Translation gives CASSWLSGSHTDTQYF.

The CDR3 sequence: CASSYGPDTEAFF. For the CDR3, the DNA is TGTGCCAGCAGTTACGGGCCGGACACTGAAGCTTTCTTT. The gene calls are TRBV6-5 and TRBJ1-1, with D hard to call. Germline CDR1 reads MNHEY; CDR2 reads SVGAGI. Trimming took off 2 bases at V and 3 bases at J, with 7 bases between the two ends. The CDR3 is made up of 13 amino acids.

The V and J genes are TRBV7-2 and TRBJ2-3, with D tentatively TRBD2 (5 bases). V was clipped by 5 bases and J by 0 bases, with 12 bases between them. Germline CDR1 is SGHTA and CDR2 is FQGNSA. This CDR3 contains 15 residues. CDR3 protein: CASSLDGGSTDTQYF. DNA of the CDR3: TGTGCCAGCAGCCTAGACGGCGGGAGCACAGATACGCAGTATTTT.

V gene TRBV28 combines with J gene TRBJ1-3; 10 nucleotides agree with TRBD1. V shed 4 bases and J 4 bases; nucleotides not matched to a gene: 4. CDR1 and CDR2 (germline): MDHEN, SYDVKM. The CDR3 length is 15 residues. The CDR3 region has the DNA TGTGCCAGCAGTTCGGGACAGGGGTACGGAAACACCATATATTTT. It is translated as CASSSGQGYGNTIYF.

The rearrangement joins TRBV6-5 to TRBJ2-2; TRBD1 matches 7 bases. The junction had 10 bases not matched to a gene; V was cut back by 6 bases and J by 9 bases. From germline, CDR1 is MNHEY and CDR2 SVGAGI. The CDR3 sequence is 14 residues long. DNA of the CDR3: TGTGCCAGCAGATCCCCCAGGGGGACAAGGGAGCTGTTTTTT. Encoded protein: CASRSPRGTRELFF.

V usage is TRBV7-2 and J usage is TRBJ1-5, with D uncertain. Trimming pared 5 bases from V and 4 bases from J, leaving 12 bases between. Germline values: CDR1 SGHTA, CDR2 FQGNSA. The CDR3 has 14 amino acids. Here the CDR3 DNA reads TGTGCCAGCAGCCCTTCGGGAGGTAATCAGCCCCAGCATTTT. Translating gives CASSPSGGNQPQHF.

V and J are TRBV7-8 and TRBJ2-7; 14 bases align to TRBD2. Per the germline V gene, CDR1 is SGHVS and CDR2 is FQNEAQ. This CDR3 comprises 17 residues. After removal of 4 bases from V and 2 bases from J, the junction contained 7 bases not matched to a gene. The CDR3 DNA reads as TGTGCCAGCAGCTCTATTTTGGGACTAGCGGGGGCCTACGAGCAGTACTTC. It yields the protein CASSSILGLAGAYEQYF.

This chain joins TRBV6-2 or TRBV6-3 and TRBJ2-7; D is undetermined. The ends were cut back, 2 bases at V and 0 bases at J, with 8 bases in the middle. Germline loops: CDR1 MNHEY, CDR2 SVGEGT. The CDR3 is made up of 14 amino acids. CDR3 bases: TGTGCCAGCAGTTACGGTCAGAACTCCTACGAGCAGTACTTC. The encoded protein is CASSYGQNSYEQYF.

This clone was seen only once. The V gene is TRBV5-1, the J gene TRBJ1-1; D perhaps matches TRBD1 (5 bases). The CDR3 is 13 residues long. Per the germline V gene, CDR1 is SGHRS and CDR2 is YFSETQ. V lost 4 bases, J lost 4 bases, and 11 bases lay in between. This CDR3 is CASSRGEGTEAFF. The DNA for the CDR3 is TGCGCCAGCAGCCGGGGGGAGGGCACTGAAGCTTTCTTT.

The chain joins TRBV19 to TRBJ2-7; weak D call: TRBD1 (6 bases). The V gene's germline CDR1 is LNHDA and CDR2 SQIVND (reference sequence). The V gene lost 3 bases and the J gene lost 0 bases, with 9 bases spanning the gap. This CDR3 comprises 14 residues. In nucleotides, the CDR3 is TGTGCCAGTAGTATGTTACAGGGCTCCTACGAGCAGTACTTC. Protein: CASSMLQGSYEQYF. Full variable domain (missing parts from reference TRBV19 and TRBJ2-7): DGGITQSPKYLFRKEGQNVTLSCEQNLNHDAMYWYRQDPGQGLRLIYYSQIVNDFQKGDIAEGYSVSREKKESFPLTVTSAQKNPTAFYLCASSMLQGSYEQYFGPGTRLTVT.

V usage is TRBV9 and J usage is TRBJ2-1; the match to TRBD2 covers 8 bases. The CDR3 length is 15 residues. In germline, CDR1 is SGDLS, CDR2 YYNGEE. With 3 bases clipped from V and 7 bases from J, the junction kept 9 bases outside the gene matches. CDR3 residues: CASSGGLGYLNEQFF. The CDR3, as DNA: TGTGCCAGCAGCGGGGGACTAGGATATTTGAATGAGCAGTTCTTC. Combining the CDR3 with reference TRBV9 and TRBJ2-1 gives the whole variable domain DSGVTQTPKHLITATGQRVTLRCSPRSGDLSVYWYQQSLDQGLQFLIQYYNGEERAKGNILERFSAQQFPDLHSELNLSSLELGDSALYFCASSGGLGYLNEQFFGPGTRLTVL.

The chain carries TRBV27 and TRBJ2-7, with D unresolved. Germline-derived CDR1 and CDR2 are MNHEY and SMNVEV (reference sequence). The CDR3 spans 13 residues. V was clipped by 6 bases and J by 0 bases, with 9 bases between them. The CDR3 spells CASRGRSSYEQYF. The CDR3 region has the DNA TGTGCCAGCAGGGGCAGGTCCTCCTACGAGCAGTACTTC.

V gene TRBV27 combines with J gene TRBJ2-3; D remains ambiguous. V dropped 6 bases and J dropped 3 bases, with 7 bases sitting between them. Germline loops: CDR1 MNHEY, CDR2 SMNVEV (reference sequence). This CDR3 region has 12 residues. CDR3 bases: TGTGCCAGCAGCCATACTACAGATACGCAGTATTTT. Its protein is CASSHTTDTQYF.

The V call is TRBV9, the J call TRBJ2-7; TRBD2 matches at 13 bases. The germline CDR1 and CDR2 sequences are SGDLS and YYNGEE. This CDR3 is 19 amino acids long. V dropped 2 bases and J dropped 7; count of bases not matched to a gene: 18. The CDR3 sequence: CASSVDGQGGLAGTNEQYF. DNA for the CDR3: TGTGCCAGCAGCGTTGATGGACAGGGGGGACTAGCGGGAACTAATGAGCAGTACTTC.

This chain uses TRBV7-9 with TRBJ1-6, with D unresolved. The CDR3 spans 14 residues. V lost 0 bases to trimming and J lost 10 bases, with 10 bases between them. CDR1 is SEHNR, CDR2 FQNEAQ, per germline (reference sequence). CDR3 coding DNA: TGTGCCAGCAGCTTAGCTAGTGGCCACTCACCCCTCCACTTT. This encodes CASSLASGHSPLHF.

The genes are TRBV9 and TRBJ2-1; 10 bases line up with TRBD2. Germline lookup yields CDR1 SGDLS and CDR2 YYNGEE. The V segment lost 0 bases and the J segment 7 bases; nucleotides outside the gene matches: 4. This CDR3 is built from 15 residues. CDR3 DNA sequence: TGTGCCAGCAGCGTAGGACTAGCGGGTGAGAATGAGCAGTTCTTC. Translated, it gives CASSVGLAGENEQFF. Complete variable domain (other parts from reference TRBV9 and TRBJ2-1): DSGVTQTPKHLITATGQRVTLRCSPRSGDLSVYWYQQSLDQGLQFLIQYYNGEERAKGNILERFSAQQFPDLHSELNLSSLELGDSALYFCASSVGLAGENEQFFGPGTRLTVL.